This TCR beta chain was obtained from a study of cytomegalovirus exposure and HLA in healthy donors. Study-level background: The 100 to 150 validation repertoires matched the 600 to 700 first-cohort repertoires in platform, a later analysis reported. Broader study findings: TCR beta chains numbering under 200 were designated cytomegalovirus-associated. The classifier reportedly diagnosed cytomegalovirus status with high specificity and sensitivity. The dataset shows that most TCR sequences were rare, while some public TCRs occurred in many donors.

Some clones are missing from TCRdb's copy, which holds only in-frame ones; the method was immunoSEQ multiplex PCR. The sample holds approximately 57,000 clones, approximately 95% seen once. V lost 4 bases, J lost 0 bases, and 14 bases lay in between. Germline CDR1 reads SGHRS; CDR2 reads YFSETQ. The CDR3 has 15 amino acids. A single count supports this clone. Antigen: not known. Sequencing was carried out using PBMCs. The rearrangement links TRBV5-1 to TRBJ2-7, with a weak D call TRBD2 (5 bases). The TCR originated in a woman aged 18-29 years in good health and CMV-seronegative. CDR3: CASSGAGGRSYEQYF. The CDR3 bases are TGCGCCAGCAGCGGCGCGGGCGGGCGCTCCTACGAGCAGTACTTC.